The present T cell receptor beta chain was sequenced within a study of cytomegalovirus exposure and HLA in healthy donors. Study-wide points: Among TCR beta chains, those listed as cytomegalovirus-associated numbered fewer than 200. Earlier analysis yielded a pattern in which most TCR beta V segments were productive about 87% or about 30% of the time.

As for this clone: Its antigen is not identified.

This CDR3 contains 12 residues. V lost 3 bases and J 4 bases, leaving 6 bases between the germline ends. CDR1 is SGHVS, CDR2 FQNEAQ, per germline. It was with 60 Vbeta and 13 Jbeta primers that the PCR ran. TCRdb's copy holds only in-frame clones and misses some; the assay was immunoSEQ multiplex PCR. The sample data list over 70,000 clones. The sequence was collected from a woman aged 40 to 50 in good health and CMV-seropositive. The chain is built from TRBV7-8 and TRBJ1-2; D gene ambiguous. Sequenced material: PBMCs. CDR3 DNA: TGTGCCAGCAGCTTGGAGAGCTATGGCTACACCTTC. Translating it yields CASSLESYGYTF.